This T cell receptor (beta chain) was recorded in a study of blood T cell repertoires in COVID-19. Background on the study: Samples came from the United States, Italy and Spain, spanning acute and convalescent COVID-19. From T cells, B-cell-depleted T cells, or PBMCs came the material, which was cDNA or gDNA.

In the authors' methods: Amplified reference gene primers provided the basis for estimating nucleated cell counts. Measured with immunoSEQ multiplex PCR; TCRdb has only the in-frame clones, and not every one. V, J and clone size are those of that table, while D and trimming were read from the DNA. The sample lists 250,000 to 350,000 clones, around 89% seen once, with around 0.84% in the top ten. The CDR3 runs 13 residues. Trimming removed 3 bases from V and 3 bases from J; junction bases left unmatched: 1. The germline V gene has CDR1 MNHEY and CDR2 SMNVEV (reference sequence). The sequenced sample was peripheral blood. The V and J genes are TRBV27 and TRBJ2-7, with 8 bases that match TRBD2. This sequence was found in a young man with acute or convalescent COVID-19. The CDR3 loop is CASSFLAGYEQYF. The DNA for the CDR3 is TGTGCCAGCAGTTTCCTAGCGGGCTACGAGCAGTACTTC.